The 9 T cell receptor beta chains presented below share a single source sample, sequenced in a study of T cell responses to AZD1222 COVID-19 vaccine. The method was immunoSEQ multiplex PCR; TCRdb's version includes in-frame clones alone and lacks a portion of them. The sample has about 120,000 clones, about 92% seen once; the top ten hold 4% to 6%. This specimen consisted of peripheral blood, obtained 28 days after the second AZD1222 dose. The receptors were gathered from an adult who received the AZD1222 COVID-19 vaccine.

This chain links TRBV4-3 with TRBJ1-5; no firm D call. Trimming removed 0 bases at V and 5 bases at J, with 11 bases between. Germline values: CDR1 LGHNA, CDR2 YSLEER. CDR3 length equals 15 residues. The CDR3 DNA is TGCGCCAGCAGCCAAGAGATGGGCACCCATCAGCCCCAGCATTTT. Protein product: CASSQEMGTHQPQHF.

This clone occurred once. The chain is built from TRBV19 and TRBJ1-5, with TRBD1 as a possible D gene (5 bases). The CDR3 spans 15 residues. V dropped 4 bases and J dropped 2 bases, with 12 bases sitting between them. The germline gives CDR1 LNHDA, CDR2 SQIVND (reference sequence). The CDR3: CASSRDRSGNQPQHF. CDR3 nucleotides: TGTGCCAGTAGTAGAGACAGATCGGGCAATCAGCCCCAGCATTTT.

The CDR3 DNA is TGTGCCAGCAGCCCAGCGGGGGGCCAAGAGACCCAGTACTTC. This encodes CASSPAGGQETQYF. The chain carries TRBV7-9 and TRBJ2-5; 9 nucleotides align to TRBD2. Trimming took 5 bases from V and 1 from J; bases not matched to a gene: 2. Germline CDR1 reads SEHNR; CDR2 reads FQNEAQ (reference sequence). The CDR3 runs to 14 residues.

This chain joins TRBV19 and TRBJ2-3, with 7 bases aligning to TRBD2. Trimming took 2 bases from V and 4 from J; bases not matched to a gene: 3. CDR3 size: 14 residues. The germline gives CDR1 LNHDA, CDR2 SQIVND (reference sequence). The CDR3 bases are TGTGCCAGTAGTATAACGGCGGGAGCAGATACGCAGTATTTT. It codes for CASSITAGADTQYF.

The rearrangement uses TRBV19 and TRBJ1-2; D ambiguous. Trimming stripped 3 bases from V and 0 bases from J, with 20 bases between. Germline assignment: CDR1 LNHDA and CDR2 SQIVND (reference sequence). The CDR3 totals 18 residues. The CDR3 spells CASSIGPFSGLSNYGYTF. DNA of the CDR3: TGTGCCAGTAGTATCGGGCCTTTTTCCGGACTTTCTAACTATGGCTACACCTTC.

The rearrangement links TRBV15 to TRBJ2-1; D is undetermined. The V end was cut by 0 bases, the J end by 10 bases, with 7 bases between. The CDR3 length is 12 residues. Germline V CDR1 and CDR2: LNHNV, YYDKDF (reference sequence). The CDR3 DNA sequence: TGTGCCACCAGCAGAGAATCCGGAGAGCAGTTCTTC. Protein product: CATSRESGEQFF.

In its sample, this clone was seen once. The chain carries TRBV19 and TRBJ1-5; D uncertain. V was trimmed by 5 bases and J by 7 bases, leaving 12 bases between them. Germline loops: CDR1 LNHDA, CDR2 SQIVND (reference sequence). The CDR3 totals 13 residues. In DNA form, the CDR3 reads TGTGCCAGTAGTCATAAGGATAGGCAGCCCCAGCATTTT. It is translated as CASSHKDRQPQHF.

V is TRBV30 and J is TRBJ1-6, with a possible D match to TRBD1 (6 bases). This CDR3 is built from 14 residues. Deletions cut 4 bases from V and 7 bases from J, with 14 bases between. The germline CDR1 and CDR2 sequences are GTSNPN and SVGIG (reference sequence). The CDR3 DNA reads TGTGCCTGGAATCCGGGACATCAAAATTCACCCCTCCACTTT. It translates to CAWNPGHQNSPLHF.

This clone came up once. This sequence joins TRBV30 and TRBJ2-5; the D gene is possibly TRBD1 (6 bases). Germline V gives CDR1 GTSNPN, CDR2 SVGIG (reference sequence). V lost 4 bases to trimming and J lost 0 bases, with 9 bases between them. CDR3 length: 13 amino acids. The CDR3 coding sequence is TGTGCCTGGACGGCAGGGGACCAAGAGACCCAGTACTTC. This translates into CAWTAGDQETQYF.